This TCR beta chain was captured by sequencing in a study of CD8 T cells in ankylosing spondylitis. This clonotype was observed many times. Its antigen is as yet unknown. Whole-study findings and limits: Clones that were linked to disease were CD8+ and were relatively rare in peripheral blood. Reportedly, significant enrichment of disease-linked clones occurred in matched ankylosing spondylitis synovial fluid. Within ankylosing spondylitis blood, a TCR beta motif made up of several highly homologous variants appeared to be characteristic.

TCRdb itself ran the 5' RACE reads through MiXCR, one entry per CDR3 protein. The profile shows fewer than 200,000 distinct CDR3 sequences, 15% to 20% of them singletons. V was pared by 0 bases and J by 3 bases, with 5 bases between. Germline CDR1 and CDR2: MRHNA and SNTAGT. The CDR3 is 13 amino acids. This receptor was obtained from a male donor aged 5 to 30 with ankylosing spondylitis or in good health (not recorded which). Sequenced material: blood, either unsorted or a sorted T cell fraction (not recorded which). The V and J genes are TRBV6-4 and TRBJ1-1; D is unresolved. CDR3 amino acids: CASSDSEYTEAFF. The CDR3, as DNA: TGTGCCAGCAGTGACTCGGAGTACACTGAAGCTTTCTTT.